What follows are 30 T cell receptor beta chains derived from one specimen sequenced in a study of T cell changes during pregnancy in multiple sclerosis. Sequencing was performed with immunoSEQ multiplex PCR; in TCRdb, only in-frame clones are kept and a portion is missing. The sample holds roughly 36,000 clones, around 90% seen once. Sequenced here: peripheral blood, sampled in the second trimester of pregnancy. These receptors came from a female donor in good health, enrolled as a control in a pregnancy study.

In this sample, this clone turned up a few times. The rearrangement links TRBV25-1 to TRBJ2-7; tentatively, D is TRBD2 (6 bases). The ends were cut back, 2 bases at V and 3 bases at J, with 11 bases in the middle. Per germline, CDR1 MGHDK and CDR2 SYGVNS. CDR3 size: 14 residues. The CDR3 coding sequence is TGTGCCAGCAGTGAACAGGTGGGACTCTACGAGCAGTACTTC. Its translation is CASSEQVGLYEQYF.

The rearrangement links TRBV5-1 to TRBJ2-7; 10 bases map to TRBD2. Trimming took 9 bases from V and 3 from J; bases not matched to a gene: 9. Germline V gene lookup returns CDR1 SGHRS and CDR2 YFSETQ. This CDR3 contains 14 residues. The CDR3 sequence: CANLRSGRDYEQYF. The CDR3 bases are TGCGCCAACCTCCGAAGCGGGAGGGACTACGAGCAGTACTTC.

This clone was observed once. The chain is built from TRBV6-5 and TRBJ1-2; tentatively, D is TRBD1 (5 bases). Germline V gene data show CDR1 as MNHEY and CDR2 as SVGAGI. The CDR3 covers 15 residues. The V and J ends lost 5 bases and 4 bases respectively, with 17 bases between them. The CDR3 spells CASSHAYDSIYGYTF. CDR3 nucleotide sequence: TGTGCCAGCAGTCACGCCTACGACAGTATCTATGGCTACACCTTC.

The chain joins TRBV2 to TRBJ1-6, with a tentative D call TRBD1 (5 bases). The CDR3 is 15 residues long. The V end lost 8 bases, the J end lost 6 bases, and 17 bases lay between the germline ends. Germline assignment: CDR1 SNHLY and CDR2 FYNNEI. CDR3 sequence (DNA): TGTGCCAGCTTATTAGGGGCCCCTCTTAATTCACCCCTCCACTTT. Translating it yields CASLLGAPLNSPLHF. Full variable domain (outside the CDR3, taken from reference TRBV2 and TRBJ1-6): EPEVTQTPSHQVTQMGQEVILRCVPISNHLYFYWYRQILGQKVEFLVSFYNNEISEKSEIFDDQFSVERPDGSNFTLKIRSTKLEDSAMYFCASLLGAPLNSPLHFGNGTRLTVT.

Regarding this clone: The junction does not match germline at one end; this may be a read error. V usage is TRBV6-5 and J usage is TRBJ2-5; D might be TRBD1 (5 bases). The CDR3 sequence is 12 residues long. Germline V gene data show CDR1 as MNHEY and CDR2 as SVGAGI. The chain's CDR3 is CEGVLYQETQYF. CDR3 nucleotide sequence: TGCGAAGGGGTGTTGTACCAAGAGACCCAGTACTTC.

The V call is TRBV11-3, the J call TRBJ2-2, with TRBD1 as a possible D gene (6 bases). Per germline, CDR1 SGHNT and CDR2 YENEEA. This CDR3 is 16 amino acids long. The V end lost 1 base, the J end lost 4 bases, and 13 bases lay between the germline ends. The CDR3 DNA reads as TGTGCCAGCAGCTTAGCCTCAGGGGTGAGCACCGGGGAGCTGTTTTTT. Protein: CASSLASGVSTGELFF.

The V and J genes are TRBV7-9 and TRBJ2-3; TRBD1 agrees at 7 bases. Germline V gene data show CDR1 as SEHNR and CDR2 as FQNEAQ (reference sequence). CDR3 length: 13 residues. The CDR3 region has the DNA TGTGCAGCCCGACAGGGCGGTTCAGATACGCAGTATTTT. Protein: CAARQGGSDTQYF. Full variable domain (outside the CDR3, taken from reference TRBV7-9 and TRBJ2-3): DTGVSQNPRHKITKRGQNVTFRCDPISEHNRLYWYRQTLGQGPEFLTYFQNEAQLEKSRLLSDRFSAERPKGSFSTLEIQRTEQGDSAMYLCAARQGGSDTQYFGPGTRLTVL.

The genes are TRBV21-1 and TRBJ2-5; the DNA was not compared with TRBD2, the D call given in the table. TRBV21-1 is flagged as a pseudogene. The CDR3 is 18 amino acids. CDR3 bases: TGTGCCAGCAGCAAGGGTCAACTAGCGGGAGTTTTTAAAGAGACCCAGTACTTC. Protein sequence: CASSKGQLAGVFKETQYF.

This CDR3 is CASSARSSGELFF. The CDR3 bases are TGTGCCAGCAGTGCTAGGAGTTCCGGGGAGCTGTTTTTT. V and J are TRBV9 and TRBJ2-2; D is uncertain. The CDR3 totals 13 residues. The ends were cut back, 5 bases at V and 6 bases at J, with 11 bases in the middle. Germline CDR1 SGDLS, CDR2 YYNGEE. Full variable domain (remainder filled in from reference TRBV9 and TRBJ2-2): DSGVTQTPKHLITATGQRVTLRCSPRSGDLSVYWYQQSLDQGLQFLIQYYNGEERAKGNILERFSAQQFPDLHSELNLSSLELGDSALYFCASSARSSGELFFGEGSRLTVL.

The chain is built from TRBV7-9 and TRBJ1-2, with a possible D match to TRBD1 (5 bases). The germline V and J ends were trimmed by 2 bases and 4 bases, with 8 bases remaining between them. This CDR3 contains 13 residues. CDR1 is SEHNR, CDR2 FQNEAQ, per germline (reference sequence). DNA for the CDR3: TGTGCCAGCAGCTTAAATACAGGCTATGGCTACACCTTC. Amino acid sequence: CASSLNTGYGYTF.

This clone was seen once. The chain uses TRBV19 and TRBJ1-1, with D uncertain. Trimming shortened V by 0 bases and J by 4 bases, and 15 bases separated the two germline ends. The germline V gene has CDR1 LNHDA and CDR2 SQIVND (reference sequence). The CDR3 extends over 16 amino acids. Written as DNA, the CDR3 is TGTGCCAGTAGTATAGAGGCAGGAGGTCCGGGCACTGAAGCTTTCTTT. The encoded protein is CASSIEAGGPGTEAFF.

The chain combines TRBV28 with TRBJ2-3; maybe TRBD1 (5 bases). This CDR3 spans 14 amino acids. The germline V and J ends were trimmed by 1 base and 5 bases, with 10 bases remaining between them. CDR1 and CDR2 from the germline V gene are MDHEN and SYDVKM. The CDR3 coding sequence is TGTGCCAGCAGTTTATCTGGACATGGAGATACGCAGTATTTT. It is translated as CASSLSGHGDTQYF.

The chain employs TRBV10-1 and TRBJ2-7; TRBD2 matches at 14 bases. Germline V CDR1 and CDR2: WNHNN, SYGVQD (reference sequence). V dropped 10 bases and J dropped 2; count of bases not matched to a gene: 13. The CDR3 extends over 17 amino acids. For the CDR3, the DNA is TGCGCCACCAAGGAACCGGGACTAGCGGGAGAAACCTACGAGCAGTACTTC. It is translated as CATKEPGLAGETYEQYF.

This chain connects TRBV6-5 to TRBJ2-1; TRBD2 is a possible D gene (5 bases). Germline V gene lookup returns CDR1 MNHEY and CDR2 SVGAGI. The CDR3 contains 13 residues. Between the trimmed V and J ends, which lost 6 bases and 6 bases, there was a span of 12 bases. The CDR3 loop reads CASSLSGSNEQFF. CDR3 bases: TGTGCCAGCAGCCTGTCTGGGAGCAATGAGCAGTTCTTC.

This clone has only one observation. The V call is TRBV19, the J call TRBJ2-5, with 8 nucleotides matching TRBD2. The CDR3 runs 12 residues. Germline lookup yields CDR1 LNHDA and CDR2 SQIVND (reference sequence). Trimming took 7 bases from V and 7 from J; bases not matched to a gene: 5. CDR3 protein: CASTTSGGTQYF. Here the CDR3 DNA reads TGTGCCAGTACCACTAGCGGAGGGACCCAGTACTTC.

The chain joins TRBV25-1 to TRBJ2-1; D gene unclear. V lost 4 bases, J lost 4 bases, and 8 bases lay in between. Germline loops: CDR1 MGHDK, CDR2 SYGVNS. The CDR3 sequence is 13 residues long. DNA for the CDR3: TGTGCCAGCAGTGGAATCGGGTACAATGAGCAGTTCTTC. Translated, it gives CASSGIGYNEQFF. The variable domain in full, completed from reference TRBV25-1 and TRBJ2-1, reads EADIYQTPRYLVIGTGKKITLECSQTMGHDKMYWYQQDPGMELHLIHYSYGVNSTEKGDLSSESTVSRIRTEHFPLTLESARPSHTSQYLCASSGIGYNEQFFGPGTRLTVL.

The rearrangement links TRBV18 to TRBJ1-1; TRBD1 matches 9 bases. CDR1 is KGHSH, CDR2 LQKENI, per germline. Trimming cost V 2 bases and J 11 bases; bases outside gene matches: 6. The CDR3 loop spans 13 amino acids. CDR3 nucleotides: TGTGCCAGCTCACCAGTCGAAGGGACAGGGGCTTTCTTT. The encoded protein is CASSPVEGTGAFF.

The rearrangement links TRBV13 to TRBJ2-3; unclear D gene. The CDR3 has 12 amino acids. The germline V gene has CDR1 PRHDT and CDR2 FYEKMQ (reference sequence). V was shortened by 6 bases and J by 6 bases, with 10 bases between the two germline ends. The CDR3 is CASSLASDTQYF. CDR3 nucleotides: TGTGCCAGCAGTCTTGCGAGCGATACGCAGTATTTT. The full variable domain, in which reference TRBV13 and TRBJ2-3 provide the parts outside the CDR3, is AAGVIQSPRHLIKEKRETATLKCYPIPRHDTVYWYQQGPGQDPQFLISFYEKMQSDKGSIPDRFSAQQFSDYHSELNMSSLELGDSALYFCASSLASDTQYFGPGTRLTVL.

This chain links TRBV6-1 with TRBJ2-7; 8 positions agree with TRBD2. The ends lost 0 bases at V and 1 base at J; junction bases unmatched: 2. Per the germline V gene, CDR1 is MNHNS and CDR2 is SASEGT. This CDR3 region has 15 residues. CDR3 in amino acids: CASSEAGGASYEQYF. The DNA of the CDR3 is TGTGCCAGCAGTGAAGCCGGGGGGGCTTCCTACGAGCAGTACTTC.

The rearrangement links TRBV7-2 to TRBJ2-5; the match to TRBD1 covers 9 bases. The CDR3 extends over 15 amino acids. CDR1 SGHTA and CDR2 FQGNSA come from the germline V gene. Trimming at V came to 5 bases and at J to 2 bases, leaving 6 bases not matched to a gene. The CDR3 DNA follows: TGTGCCAGCAGCCCAAGACAGGGGGGACAAGAGACCCAGTACTTC. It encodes CASSPRQGGQETQYF.

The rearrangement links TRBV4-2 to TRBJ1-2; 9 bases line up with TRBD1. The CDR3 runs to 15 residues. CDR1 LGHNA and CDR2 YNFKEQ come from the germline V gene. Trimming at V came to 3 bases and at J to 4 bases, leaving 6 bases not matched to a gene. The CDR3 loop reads CASSQAGTGSYGYTF. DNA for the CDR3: TGTGCCAGCAGCCAGGCCGGGACAGGGTCCTATGGCTACACCTTC.

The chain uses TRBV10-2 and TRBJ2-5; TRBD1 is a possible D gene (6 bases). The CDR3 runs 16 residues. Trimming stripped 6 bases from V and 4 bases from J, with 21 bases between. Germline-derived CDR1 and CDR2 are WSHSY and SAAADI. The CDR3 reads CASSWDIRVGGETQYF. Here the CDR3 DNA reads TGCGCCAGCAGCTGGGACATCCGAGTTGGGGGAGAGACCCAGTACTTC.

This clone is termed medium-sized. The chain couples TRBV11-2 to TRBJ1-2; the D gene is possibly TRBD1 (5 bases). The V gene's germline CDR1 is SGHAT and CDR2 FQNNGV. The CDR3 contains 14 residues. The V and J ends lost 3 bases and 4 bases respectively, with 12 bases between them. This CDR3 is CASSFGTEGYGYTF. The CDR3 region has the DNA TGTGCCAGCAGCTTTGGGACGGAGGGCTATGGCTACACCTTC.

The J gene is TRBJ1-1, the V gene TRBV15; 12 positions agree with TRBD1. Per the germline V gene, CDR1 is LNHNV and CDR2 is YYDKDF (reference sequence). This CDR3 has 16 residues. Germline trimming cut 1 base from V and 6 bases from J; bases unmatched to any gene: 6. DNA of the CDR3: TGTGCCACCAGCAGAGGATGGGACAGGGGGCCCCCTGAAGCTTTCTTT. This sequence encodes CATSRGWDRGPPEAFF.

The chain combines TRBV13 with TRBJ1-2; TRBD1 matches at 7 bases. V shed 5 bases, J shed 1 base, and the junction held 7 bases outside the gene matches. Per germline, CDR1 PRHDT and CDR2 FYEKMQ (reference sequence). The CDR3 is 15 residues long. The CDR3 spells CASSTFDRDNYGYTF. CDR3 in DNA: TGTGCCAGCAGCACCTTCGACAGGGATAACTATGGCTACACCTTC.

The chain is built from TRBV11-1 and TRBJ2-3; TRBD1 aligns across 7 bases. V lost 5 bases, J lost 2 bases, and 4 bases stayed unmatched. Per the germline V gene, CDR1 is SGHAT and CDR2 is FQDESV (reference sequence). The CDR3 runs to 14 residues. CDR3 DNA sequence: TGTGCCAGCAGCCTAGACAGGGCCACAGATACGCAGTATTTT. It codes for CASSLDRATDTQYF.

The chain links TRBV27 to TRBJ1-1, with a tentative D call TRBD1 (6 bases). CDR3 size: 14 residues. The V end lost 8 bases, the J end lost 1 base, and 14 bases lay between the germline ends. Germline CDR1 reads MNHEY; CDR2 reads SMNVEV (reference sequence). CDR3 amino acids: CASGQGKGNTEAFF. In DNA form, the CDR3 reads TGTGCCAGCGGCCAGGGGAAGGGGAACACTGAAGCTTTCTTT.

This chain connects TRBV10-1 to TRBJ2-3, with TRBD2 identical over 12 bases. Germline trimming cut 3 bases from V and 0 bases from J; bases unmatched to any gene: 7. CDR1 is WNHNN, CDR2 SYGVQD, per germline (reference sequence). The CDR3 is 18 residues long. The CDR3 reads CASSDELAGGLSTDTQYF. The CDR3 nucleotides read TGCGCCAGCAGTGATGAACTAGCGGGAGGACTCAGCACAGATACGCAGTATTTT.

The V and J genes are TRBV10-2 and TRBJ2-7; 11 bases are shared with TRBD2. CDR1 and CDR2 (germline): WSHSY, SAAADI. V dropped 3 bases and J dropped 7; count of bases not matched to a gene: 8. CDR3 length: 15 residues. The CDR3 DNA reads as TGCGCCAGCAGTGAATCCGGGACTAGCGGAGTGGAGCAGTACTTC. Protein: CASSESGTSGVEQYF.

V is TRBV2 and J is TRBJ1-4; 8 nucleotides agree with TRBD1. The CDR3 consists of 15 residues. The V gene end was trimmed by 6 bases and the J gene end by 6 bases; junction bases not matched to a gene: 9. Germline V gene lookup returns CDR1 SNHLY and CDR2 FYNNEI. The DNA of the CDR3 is TGTGCCAGCAGATCCCTGGACAGGGACGATGAAAAACTGTTTTTT. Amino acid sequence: CASRSLDRDDEKLFF.